This TCR beta chain comes out of a study of T cells after yellow fever vaccination. TCRdb fed the 5' RACE reads into MiXCR, producing one record per CDR3 protein. The table lists under 400,000 distinct CDR3 sequences, 9.5% to 13% of them singletons, with roughly 18% in the top ten. V shed 6 bases and J shed 7 bases, with 12 bases lying between them. The germline V gene encodes CDR1 LNHNV and CDR2 YYDKDF (reference sequence). The CDR3 is made up of 12 amino acids. V and J are TRBV15 and TRBJ1-1; TRBD1 is a possible D gene (6 bases). Sequencing was performed on PBMCs, taken on the day of the first yellow fever vaccination. The receptor was derived from a man younger than 35 who received the YFV17D yellow fever vaccine. CDR3 region: CATRGGVDEAFF. CDR3 DNA sequence: TGTGCCACCAGAGGGGGGGTAGATGAAGCTTTCTTT.